The clone carrying this TCR beta chain was seen only once. Its target is unknown. Random hexamers served to reverse transcribe roughly 0.45 to 1 ug RNA. It was immunoSEQ multiplex PCR that amplified TCR beta CDR3 across 54 Vbeta and 13 Jbeta. Each CDR3 protein gets one entry after TCRdb re-called the immunoSEQ multiplex PCR reads with MiXCR. The sample contains about 100,000 distinct CDR3 sequences, about 95% of which appear only once. The sample is drawn from a study of CD8 T cells in Susac syndrome. Findings and limits, study-wide: Susac CD8+ clonal expansion peaked in TEMRA cells and active patients.

TEMRA cells were FACS-enriched and CD8+ and CD4+ T cells negatively isolated. Per the germline V gene, CDR1 is SQVTM and CDR2 is ANQGSEA. V shed 2 bases and J 4 bases; nucleotides not matched to a gene: 5. The CDR3 runs to 14 residues. The chain has TRBV29-1 and TRBJ2-3; TRBD2 agrees at 8 bases. This receptor was taken from a human donor with Susac syndrome. The material sequenced was CD8+ T cells from PBMCs. Here the CDR3 DNA reads TGCAGCGTTGAACGGGAGGGCCCCTCAGATACGCAGTATTTT. Its protein is CSVEREGPSDTQYF.